Included here is one T cell receptor beta chain sequence, with context. This entry belongs to a study of PD-1 blockade in mismatch repair-deficient tumors. Profiled with immunoSEQ multiplex PCR; TCRdb holds only in-frame clones, not every one. The sample shows tens of thousands of clones, approximately 89% of them seen only once. V lost 2 bases and J lost 4, with 9 bases in between. The CDR3 contains 14 residues. Per germline, CDR1 SGHDN and CDR2 FVKESK. This TCR was recovered from an adult with mismatch repair-deficient cancer. The specimen comprised peripheral blood, sampled 52 weeks after starting pembrolizumab. The chain couples TRBV14 to TRBJ2-1; D unclear. CDR3 sequence: CASSQKDQYNEQFF. CDR3 nucleotides: TGTGCCAGCAGCCAAAAGGACCAGTACAATGAGCAGTTCTTC. Combining the CDR3 with reference TRBV14 and TRBJ2-1 gives the whole variable domain EAGVTQFPSHSVIEKGQTVTLRCDPISGHDNLYWYRRVMGKEIKFLLHFVKESKQDESGMPNNRFLAERTGGTYSTLKVQPAELEDSGVYFCASSQKDQYNEQFFGPGTRLTVL.